This T cell receptor (beta chain) was identified in a study of blood T cell repertoires in COVID-19. Turning to the study itself: Samples taken during acute and convalescent COVID-19 were collected in the United States, Italy and Spain. The analysed material was cDNA or gDNA that came from T cells, B-cell-depleted T cells, or PBMCs.

Authors' analysis steps: By means of reference gene primer amplification, nucleated cell counts were estimated. The protocol was immunoSEQ multiplex PCR, while the TCRdb copy is restricted to in-frame clones and leaves out a portion. That table is the source of V, J and clone size, and D and trimming were worked out from the DNA. The table shows 150,000 to 200,000 clones, with about 81% occurring only once. The junction had 5 bases not matched to a gene; V was cut back by 5 bases and J by 2 bases. Germline V CDR1 and CDR2: SGHTA, FQGNSA. The CDR3 runs to 14 residues. Sequenced: peripheral blood. The clonotype comes from a man aged 60 to 69 with active or convalescent COVID-19. This chain links TRBV7-2 with TRBJ1-2, with 7 bases lining up with TRBD1. The DNA of the CDR3 is TGTGCCAGCAGCCCTATGACAGGGAACTATGGCTACACCTTC. It encodes CASSPMTGNYGYTF.